This T cell receptor beta chain was retrieved from a study of blood T cell repertoires in COVID-19. Overall study context: Sites across the United States, Italy and Spain contributed samples from acute and convalescent COVID-19. In each case, the material was cDNA or gDNA derived from T cells, B-cell-depleted T cells, or PBMCs.

Profiled with immunoSEQ multiplex PCR; TCRdb holds only in-frame clones, not every one. Of some 200,000 clones in the sample, about four fifths were seen once. The CDR3 runs to 16 residues. Trimming stripped 4 bases from V and 0 bases from J, with 13 bases between. The germline gives CDR1 SNHLY, CDR2 FYNNEI. Participants were aged about 18 to 90 years, lived in about 26 US areas, and enrolled virtually. Within the 2 weeks before study entry, each person in the exposed group met a COVID-19 case. The sequencing sample was made of PBMCs or T cells enriched from blood (not recorded which). The chain uses TRBV2 and TRBJ1-5, with D perhaps matching TRBD1 (6 bases). This sequence originates from a woman aged 50 to 65 who had been exposed to COVID-19. CDR3 sequence (DNA): TGTGCCAGCAGTGTTACAGGGATTCATAGCAATCAGCCCCAGCATTTT. This translates into CASSVTGIHSNQPQHF.